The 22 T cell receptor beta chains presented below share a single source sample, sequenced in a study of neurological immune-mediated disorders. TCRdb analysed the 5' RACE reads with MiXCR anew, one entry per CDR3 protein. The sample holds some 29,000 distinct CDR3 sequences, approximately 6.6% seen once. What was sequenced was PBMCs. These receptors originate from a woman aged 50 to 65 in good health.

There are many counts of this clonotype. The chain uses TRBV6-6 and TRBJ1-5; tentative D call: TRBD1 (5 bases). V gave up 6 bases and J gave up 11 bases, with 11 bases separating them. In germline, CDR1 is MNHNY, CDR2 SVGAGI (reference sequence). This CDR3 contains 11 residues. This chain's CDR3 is CASSSTQAQHF. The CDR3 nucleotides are TGTGCCAGCAGCTCCACACAGGCCCAGCATTTT.

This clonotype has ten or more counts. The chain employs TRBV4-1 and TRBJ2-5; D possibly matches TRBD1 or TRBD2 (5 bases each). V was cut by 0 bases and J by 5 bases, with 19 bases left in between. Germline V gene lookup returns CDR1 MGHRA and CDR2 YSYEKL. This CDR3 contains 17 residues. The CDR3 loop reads CASSQDPAAPGAETQYF. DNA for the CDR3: TGCGCCAGCAGCCAAGATCCCGCGGCCCCCGGGGCCGAGACCCAGTACTTC.

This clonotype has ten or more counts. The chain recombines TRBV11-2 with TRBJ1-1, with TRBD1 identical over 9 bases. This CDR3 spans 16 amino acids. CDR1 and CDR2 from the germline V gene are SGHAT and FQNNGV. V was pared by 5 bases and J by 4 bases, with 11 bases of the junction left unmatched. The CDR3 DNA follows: TGTGCCAGCAGCGCCTCTACGGGACAGGGACCCACTGAAGCTTTCTTT. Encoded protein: CASSASTGQGPTEAFF.

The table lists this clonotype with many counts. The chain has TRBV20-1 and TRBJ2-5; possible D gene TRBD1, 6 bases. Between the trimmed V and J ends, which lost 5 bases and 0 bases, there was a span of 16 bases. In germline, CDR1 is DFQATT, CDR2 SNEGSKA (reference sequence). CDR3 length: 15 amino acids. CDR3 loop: CSAPKQGPYQETQYF. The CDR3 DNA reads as TGCAGTGCTCCTAAACAGGGCCCTTACCAAGAGACCCAGTACTTC.

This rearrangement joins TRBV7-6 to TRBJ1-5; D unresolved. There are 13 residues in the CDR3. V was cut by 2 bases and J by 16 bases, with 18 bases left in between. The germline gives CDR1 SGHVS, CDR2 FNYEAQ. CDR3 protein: CASSLMGYQPHHF. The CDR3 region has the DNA TGTGCCAGCAGCTTAATGGGTTATCAGCCACATCATTTT.

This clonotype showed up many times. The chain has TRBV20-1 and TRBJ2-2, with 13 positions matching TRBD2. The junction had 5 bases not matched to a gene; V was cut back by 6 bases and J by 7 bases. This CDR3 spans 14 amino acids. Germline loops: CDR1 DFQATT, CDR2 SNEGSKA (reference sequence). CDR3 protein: CSAGLAGAYGELFF. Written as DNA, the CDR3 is TGCAGTGCCGGACTAGCGGGAGCTTACGGGGAGCTGTTTTTT.

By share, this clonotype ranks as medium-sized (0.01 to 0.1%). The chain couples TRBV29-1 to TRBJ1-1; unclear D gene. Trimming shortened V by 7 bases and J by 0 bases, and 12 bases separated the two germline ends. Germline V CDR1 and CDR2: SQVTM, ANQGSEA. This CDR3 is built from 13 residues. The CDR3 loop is CSGNLDMNTEAFF. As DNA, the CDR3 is TGCAGCGGGAATCTCGACATGAACACTGAAGCTTTCTTT.

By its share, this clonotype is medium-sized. CDR3: CASTPTGVTEAFF. The CDR3 region has the DNA TGTGCCAGCACTCCGACAGGGGTCACTGAAGCTTTCTTT. This chain links TRBV12-3 or TRBV12-4 with TRBJ1-1; 8 bases match TRBD1. The CDR3 sequence is 13 residues long. The V segment lost 7 bases and the J segment 4 bases; nucleotides outside the gene matches: 5.

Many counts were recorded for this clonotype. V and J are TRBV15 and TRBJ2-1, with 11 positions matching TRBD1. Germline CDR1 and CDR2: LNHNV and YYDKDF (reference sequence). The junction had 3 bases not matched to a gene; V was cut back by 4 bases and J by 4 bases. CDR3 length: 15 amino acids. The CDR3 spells CATSMGQGGYNEQFF. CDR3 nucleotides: TGTGCCACCAGCATGGGACAGGGGGGATACAATGAGCAGTTCTTC.

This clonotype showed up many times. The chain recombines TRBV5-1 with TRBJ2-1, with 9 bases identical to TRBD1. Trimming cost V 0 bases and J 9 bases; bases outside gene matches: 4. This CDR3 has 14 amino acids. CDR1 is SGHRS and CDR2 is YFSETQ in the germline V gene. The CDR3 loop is CASSLARQGGEQFF. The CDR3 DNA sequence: TGCGCCAGCAGCTTGGCCCGACAGGGGGGTGAGCAGTTCTTC.

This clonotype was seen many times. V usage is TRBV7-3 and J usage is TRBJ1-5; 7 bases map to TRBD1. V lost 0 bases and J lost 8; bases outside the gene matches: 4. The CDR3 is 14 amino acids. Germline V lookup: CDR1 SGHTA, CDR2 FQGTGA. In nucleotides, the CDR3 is TGTGCCAGCAGCTTAACAGGGGGCCGGGAGCCCCAGCATTTT. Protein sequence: CASSLTGGREPQHF.

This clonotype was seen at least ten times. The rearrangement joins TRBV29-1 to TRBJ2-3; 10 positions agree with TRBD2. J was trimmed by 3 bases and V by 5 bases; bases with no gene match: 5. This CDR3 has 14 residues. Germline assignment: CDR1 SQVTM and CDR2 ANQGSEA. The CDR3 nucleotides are TGCAGCGTTCCCGGACTAGCGGATACAGATACGCAGTATTTT. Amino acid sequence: CSVPGLADTDTQYF.

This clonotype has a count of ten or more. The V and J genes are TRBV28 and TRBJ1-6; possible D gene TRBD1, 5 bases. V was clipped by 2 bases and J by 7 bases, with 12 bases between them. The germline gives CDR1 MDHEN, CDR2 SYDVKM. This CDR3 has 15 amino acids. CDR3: CASSLGSGTNSPLHF. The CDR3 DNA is TGTGCCAGCAGTTTAGGCAGCGGGACCAATTCACCCCTCCACTTT.

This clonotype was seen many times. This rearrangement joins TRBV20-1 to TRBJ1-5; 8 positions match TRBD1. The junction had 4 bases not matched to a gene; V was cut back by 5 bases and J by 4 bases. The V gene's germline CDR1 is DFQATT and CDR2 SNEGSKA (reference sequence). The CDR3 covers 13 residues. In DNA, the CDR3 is TGCAGTGCTGGGGACAGGAGGAATCAGCCCCAGCATTTT. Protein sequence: CSAGDRRNQPQHF.

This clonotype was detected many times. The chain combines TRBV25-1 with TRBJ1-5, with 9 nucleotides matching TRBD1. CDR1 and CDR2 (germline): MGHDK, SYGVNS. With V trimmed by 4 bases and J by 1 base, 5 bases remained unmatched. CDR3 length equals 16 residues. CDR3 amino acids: CASSGDRGSSNQPQHF. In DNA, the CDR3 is TGTGCCAGCAGTGGAGACAGGGGGTCGAGCAATCAGCCCCAGCATTTT.

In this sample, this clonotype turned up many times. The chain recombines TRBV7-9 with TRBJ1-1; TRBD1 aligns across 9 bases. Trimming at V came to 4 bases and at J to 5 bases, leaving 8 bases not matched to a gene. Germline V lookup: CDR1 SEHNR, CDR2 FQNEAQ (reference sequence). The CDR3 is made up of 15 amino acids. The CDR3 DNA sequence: TGTGCCAGCAGCTCCGGGACAGGGCCGGGAACTGAAGCTTTCTTT. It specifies CASSSGTGPGTEAFF.

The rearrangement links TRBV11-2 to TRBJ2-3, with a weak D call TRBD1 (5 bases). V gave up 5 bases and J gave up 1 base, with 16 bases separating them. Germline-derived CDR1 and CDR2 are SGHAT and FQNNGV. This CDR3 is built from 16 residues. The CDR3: CASSPWQGSGTDTQYF. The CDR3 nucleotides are TGTGCCAGCAGCCCGTGGCAGGGCTCGGGCACAGATACGCAGTATTTT. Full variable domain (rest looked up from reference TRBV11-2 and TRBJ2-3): EAGVAQSPRYKIIEKRQSVAFWCNPISGHATLYWYQQILGQGPKLLIQFQNNGVVDDSQLPKDRFSAERLKGVDSTLKIQPAKLEDSAVYLCASSPWQGSGTDTQYFGPGTRLTVL.

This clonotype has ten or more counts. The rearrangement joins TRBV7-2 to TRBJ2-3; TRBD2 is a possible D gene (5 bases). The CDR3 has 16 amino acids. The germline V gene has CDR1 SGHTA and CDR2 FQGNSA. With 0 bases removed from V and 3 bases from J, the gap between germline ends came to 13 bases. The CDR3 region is CASSLASLAATDTQYF. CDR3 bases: TGTGCCAGCAGCTTAGCATCCCTAGCCGCGACAGATACGCAGTATTTT.

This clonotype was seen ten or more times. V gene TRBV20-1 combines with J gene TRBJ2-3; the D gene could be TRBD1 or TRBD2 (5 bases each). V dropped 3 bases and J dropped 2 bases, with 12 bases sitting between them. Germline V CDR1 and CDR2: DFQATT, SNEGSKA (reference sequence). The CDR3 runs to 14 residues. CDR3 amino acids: CSAREGTHTDTQYF. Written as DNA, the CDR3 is TGCAGTGCTAGGGAAGGGACCCACACAGATACGCAGTATTTT.

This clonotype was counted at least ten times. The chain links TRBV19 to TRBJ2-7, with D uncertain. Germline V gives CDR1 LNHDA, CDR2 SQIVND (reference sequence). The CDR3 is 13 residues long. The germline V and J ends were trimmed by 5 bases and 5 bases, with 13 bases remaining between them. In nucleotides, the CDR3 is TGTGCCAGTAGTTCTACCTTAGGGAACGAGCAGTACTTC. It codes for CASSSTLGNEQYF.

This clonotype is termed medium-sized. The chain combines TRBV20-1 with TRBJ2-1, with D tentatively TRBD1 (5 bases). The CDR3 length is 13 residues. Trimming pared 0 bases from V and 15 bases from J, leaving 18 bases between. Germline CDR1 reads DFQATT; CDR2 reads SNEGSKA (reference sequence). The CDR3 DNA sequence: TGCAGTGCTAGAGACCGATCTGGGCCTAGGGGGTTCTTC. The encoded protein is CSARDRSGPRGFF.

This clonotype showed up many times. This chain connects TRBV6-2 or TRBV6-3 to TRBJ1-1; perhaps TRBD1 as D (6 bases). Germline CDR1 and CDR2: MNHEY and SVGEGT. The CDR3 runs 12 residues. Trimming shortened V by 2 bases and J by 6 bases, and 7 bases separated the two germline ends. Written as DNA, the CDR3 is TGTGCCAGCAGTTACAGGACAGCTGAAGCTTTCTTT. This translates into CASSYRTAEAFF.